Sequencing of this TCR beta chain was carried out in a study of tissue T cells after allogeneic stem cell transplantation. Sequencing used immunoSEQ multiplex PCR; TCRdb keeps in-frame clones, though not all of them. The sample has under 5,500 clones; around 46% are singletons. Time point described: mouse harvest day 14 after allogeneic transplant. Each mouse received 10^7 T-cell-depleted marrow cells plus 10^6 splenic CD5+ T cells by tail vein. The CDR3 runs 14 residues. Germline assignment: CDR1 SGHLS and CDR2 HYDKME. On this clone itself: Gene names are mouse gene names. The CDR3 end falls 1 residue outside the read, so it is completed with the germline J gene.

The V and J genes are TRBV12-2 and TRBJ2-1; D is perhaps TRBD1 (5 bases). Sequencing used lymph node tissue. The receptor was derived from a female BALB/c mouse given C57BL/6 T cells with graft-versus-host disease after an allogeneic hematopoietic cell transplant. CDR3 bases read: TGTGCAGCTCTCTCGCAGGGAAACTATGCTGAGCAGTTC. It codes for CAALSQGNYAEQF. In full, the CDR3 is CAALSQGNYAEQFF. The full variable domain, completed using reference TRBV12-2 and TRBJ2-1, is NSGVVQSPRYIIKGKGERSILKCIPISGHLSVAWYQQTQGQELKFFIQHYDKMERDKGNLPSRFSVQQFDDYHSEMNMSALELEDSAVYFCAALSQGNYAEQFFGPGTRLTVL.